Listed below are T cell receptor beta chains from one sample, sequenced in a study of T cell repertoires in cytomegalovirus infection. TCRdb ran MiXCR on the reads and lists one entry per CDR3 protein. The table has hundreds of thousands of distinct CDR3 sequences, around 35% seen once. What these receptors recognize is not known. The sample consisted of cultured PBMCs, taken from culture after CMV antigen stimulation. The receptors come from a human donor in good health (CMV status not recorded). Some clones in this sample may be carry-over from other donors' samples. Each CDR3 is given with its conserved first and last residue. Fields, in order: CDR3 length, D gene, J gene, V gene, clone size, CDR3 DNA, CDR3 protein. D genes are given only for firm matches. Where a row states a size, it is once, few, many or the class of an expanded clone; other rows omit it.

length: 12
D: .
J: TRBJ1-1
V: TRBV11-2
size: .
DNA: TGTGCCAGCAGCTTCCAGGCCACTGAAGCTTTCTTT
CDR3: CASSFQATEAFF

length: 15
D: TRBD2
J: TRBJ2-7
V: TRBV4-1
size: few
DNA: TGCGCCAGCAGCTCCCCGACTAGCGGGAGGGGCGAGCAGTACTTC
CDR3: CASSSPTSGRGEQYF

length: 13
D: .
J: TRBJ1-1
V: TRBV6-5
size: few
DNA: TGTGCCAGCGTAACGGAAGGGAGGACTGAAGCTTTCTTT
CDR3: CASVTEGRTEAFF

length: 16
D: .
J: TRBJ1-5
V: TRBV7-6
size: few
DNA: TGTGCCAGCAGCCTAATGCCCCCGGGGAACAATCAGCCCCAGCATTTT
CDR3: CASSLMPPGNNQPQHF

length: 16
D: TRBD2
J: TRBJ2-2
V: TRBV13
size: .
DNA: TGTGCCAGCAGCCCGAGGACTAGCGGGGATACCGGGGAGCTGTTTTTT
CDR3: CASSPRTSGDTGELFF

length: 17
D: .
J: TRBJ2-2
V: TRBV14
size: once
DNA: TGTGCCAGCAGCCAAGATCTACAGAGTGCGAACACCGGGGAGCTGTTTTTT
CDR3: CASSQDLQSANTGELFF

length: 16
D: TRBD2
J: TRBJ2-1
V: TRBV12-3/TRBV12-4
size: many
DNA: TGTGCCAGCAGTTTATGGGCGGCGGGAGGGGGCGATGAGCAGTTCTTC
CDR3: CASSLWAAGGGDEQFF

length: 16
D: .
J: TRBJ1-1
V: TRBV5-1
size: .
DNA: TGCGCCAGCAGCCACGGGACTCCCTTGCTGGACACTGAAGCTTTCTTT
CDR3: CASSHGTPLLDTEAFF

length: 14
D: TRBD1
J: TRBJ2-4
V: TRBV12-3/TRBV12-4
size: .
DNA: TGTGCCAGCAGTTTTGGACAGGGGCCGAACATTCAGTACTTC
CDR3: CASSFGQGPNIQYF

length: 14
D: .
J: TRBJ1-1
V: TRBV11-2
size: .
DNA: TGTGCCAGCAGCTTAGGGACAAAGAACACTGAAGCTTTCTTT
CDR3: CASSLGTKNTEAFF

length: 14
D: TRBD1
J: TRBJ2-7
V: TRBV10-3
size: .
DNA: TGTGCCATCAGTGAACAGGGGGCTCTGTACGAGCAGTACTTC
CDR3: CAISEQGALYEQYF

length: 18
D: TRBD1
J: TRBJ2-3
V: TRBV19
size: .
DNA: TGTGCCAGTAGCCCCGGGACAGGGGCCTTCCTTAGCACAGATACGCAGTATTTT
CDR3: CASSPGTGAFLSTDTQYF

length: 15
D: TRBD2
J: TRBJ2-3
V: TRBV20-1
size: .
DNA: TGCAGTGCCCCTATGACTAGCGCAAGCACAGATACGCAGTATTTT
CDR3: CSAPMTSASTDTQYF

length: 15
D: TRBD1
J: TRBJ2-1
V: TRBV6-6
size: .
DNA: TGTGCCAGCAGTTACGGACGGACAGGGGGCAATGAGCAGTTCTTC
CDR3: CASSYGRTGGNEQFF

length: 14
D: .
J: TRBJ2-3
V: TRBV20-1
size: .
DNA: TGCAGTGCTAGTGCGGGCCAGGGGACAGATACGCAGTATTTT
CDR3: CSASAGQGTDTQYF